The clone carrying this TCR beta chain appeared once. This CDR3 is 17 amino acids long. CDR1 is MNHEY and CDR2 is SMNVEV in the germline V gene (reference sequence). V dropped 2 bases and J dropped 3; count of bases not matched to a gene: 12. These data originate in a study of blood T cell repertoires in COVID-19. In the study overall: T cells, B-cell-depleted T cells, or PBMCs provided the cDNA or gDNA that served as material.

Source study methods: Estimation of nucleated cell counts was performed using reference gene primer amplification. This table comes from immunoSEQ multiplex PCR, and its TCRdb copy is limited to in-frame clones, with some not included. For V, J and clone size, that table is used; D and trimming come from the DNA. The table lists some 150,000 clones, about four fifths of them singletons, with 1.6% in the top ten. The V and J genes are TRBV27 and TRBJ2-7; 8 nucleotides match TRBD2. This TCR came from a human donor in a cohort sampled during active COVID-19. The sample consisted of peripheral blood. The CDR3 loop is CASSLRAVTSVNYEQYF. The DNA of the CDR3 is TGTGCCAGCAGTTTACGAGCCGTGACTAGCGTTAACTACGAGCAGTACTTC.